The T cell receptor (beta chain) under discussion was sequenced for a study of control samples from healthy donors and cancer patients. Repertoires were generated with immunoSEQ multiplex PCR, while TCRdb's copy carries only in-frame clones and drops some. The data contain 100,000 or so clones, roughly 78% of them seen just once; the ten biggest clones take up approximately 9.4%. The sample consisted of blood. The receptor was derived from a woman aged 55-70 years in good health.

CDR3 protein: CASSLGRTSYEQYF. The CDR3 bases are TGCGCCAGCAGCTTGGGACGGACCTCCTACGAGCAGTACTTC. The V gene is TRBV5-1, the J gene TRBJ2-7; D gene unclear. CDR3 length: 14 amino acids. CDR1 is SGHRS and CDR2 is YFSETQ in the germline V gene. Deletions cut 0 bases from V and 0 bases from J, with 7 bases between.